Listed below are T cell receptor beta chains from one sample, sequenced in a study of shared clonotypes between healthy human individuals. The data were produced by immunoSEQ multiplex PCR, yet TCRdb's version contains in-frame clones alone and is incomplete. The profile covers millions of clones, with approximately 94% appearing a single time and approximately 1.2% taken by the ten largest. The sample taken for sequencing was naive CD8+ T cells sorted from blood. The origin of the receptors is a man younger than 30 in good health. Each CDR3 is given with its conserved first and last residue. A D gene is named only where the DNA matches it firmly. Clone size is shown for a subset of rows, as once, few, many or a class of expanded clone.

d_call,j_call,v_call,clone_size,cdr3_nt,cdr3_aa
NA,TRBJ2-7,TRBV5-6,NA,TGTGCCAGCAGCTTGGCCTTGGACAAATACGAGCAGTACTTC,CASSLALDKYEQYF
NA,TRBJ1-4,TRBV6-6,NA,TGTGCCAGCACCCGCGGACACCCGAATGAAAAACTGTTTTTT,CASTRGHPNEKLFF
NA,TRBJ1-2,TRBV6-4,once,TGTGCCAGCAGTGACCCGACGGCCCCCTATGGCTACACCTTC,CASSDPTAPYGYTF
NA,TRBJ2-5,TRBV5-4,NA,TGTGCCAGCAGCTTGGGAGACGAGACCCAGTACTTC,CASSLGDETQYF
NA,TRBJ2-1,TRBV7-6,NA,TGTGCCAGCAGCTTATCGGACTCGAGCTCCTACAATGAGCAGTTCTTC,CASSLSDSSSYNEQFF
TRBD1,TRBJ2-5,TRBV7-9,NA,TGTGCCAGCAGTCAGTGGGGACAGGGGAACCAAGAGACCCAGTACTTC,CASSQWGQGNQETQYF
NA,TRBJ2-1,TRBV6-1,NA,TGTGCCAGCAGTGAATTTCGGGGACATCCTGACAATGAGCAGTTCTTC,CASSEFRGHPDNEQFF
NA,TRBJ2-7,TRBV6-4,NA,TGTGCCAGCTCCCCCGAGCAGTACTTC,CASSPEQYF
TRBD1,TRBJ2-7,TRBV7-9,NA,TGTGCCAGCAGCTCCGGGACAGGGGTGGACTACGAGCAGTACTTC,CASSSGTGVDYEQYF
TRBD1,TRBJ2-5,TRBV27,NA,TGTGCCAGCAGTTTAAGTGCTGGGACAGGTGCACGGACCCAGTACTTC,CASSLSAGTGARTQYF
NA,TRBJ1-1,TRBV10-2,NA,TGCGCCAGCAGTGAGTCCCCTGAAGCTTTCTTT,CASSESPEAFF
TRBD1,TRBJ1-2,TRBV2,few,TGTGCCAGCAGGGGACAGGGCGGCTACACCTTC,CASRGQGGYTF
NA,TRBJ2-7,TRBV9,NA,TGTGCCAGCAGCGTAGGATGGAATACAGGGAACTACGAGCAGTACTTC,CASSVGWNTGNYEQYF
TRBD1,TRBJ1-1,TRBV7-8,once,TGTGCCAGCAGCTCCCAGGGGGCTGGCTACACTGAAGCTTTCTTT,CASSSQGAGYTEAFF